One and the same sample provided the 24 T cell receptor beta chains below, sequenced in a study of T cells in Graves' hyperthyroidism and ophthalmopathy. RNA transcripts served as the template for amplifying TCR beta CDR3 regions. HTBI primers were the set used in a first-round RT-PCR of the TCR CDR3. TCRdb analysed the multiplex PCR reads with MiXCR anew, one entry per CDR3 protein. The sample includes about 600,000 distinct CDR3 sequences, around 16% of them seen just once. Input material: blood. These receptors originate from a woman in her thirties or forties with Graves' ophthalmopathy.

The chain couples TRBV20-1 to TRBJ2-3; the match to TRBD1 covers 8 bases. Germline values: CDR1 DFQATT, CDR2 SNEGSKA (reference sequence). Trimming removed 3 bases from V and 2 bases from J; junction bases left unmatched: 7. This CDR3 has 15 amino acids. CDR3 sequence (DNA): TGCAGTGCTAGTTCCAAGACAGGGGCCACAGATACGCAGTATTTT. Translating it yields CSASSKTGATDTQYF.

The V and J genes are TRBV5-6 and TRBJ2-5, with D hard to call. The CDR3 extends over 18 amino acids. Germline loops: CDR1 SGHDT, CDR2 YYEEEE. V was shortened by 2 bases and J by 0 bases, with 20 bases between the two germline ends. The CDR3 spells CASSFTRKRTDNQETQYF. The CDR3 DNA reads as TGTGCCAGCAGCTTCACCCGGAAGAGGACCGACAACCAAGAGACCCAGTACTTC.

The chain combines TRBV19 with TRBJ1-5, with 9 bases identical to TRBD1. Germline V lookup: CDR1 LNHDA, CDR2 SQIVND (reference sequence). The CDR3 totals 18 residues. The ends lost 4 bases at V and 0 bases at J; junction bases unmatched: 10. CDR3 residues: CASSRSRDRVDSNQPQHF. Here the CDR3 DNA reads TGTGCCAGTAGTAGGTCCCGGGACAGGGTCGATAGCAATCAGCCCCAGCATTTT.

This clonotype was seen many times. The CDR3 loop is CSAIRGFTYNEQFF. The CDR3 DNA sequence: TGCAGCGCGATCAGGGGGTTCACCTACAATGAGCAGTTCTTC. J is TRBJ2-1 and V is TRBV29-1; 7 bases map to TRBD1. V shed 7 bases, J shed 2 bases, and the junction held 8 bases outside the gene matches. This CDR3 region has 14 residues. Per germline, CDR1 SQVTM and CDR2 ANQGSEA.

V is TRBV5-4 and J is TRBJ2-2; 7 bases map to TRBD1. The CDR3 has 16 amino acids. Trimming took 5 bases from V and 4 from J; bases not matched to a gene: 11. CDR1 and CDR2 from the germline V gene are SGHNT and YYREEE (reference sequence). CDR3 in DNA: TGTGCCAGCAGTAATGGACAGGCGGCGTTCACCGGGGAGCTGTTTTTT. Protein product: CASSNGQAAFTGELFF.

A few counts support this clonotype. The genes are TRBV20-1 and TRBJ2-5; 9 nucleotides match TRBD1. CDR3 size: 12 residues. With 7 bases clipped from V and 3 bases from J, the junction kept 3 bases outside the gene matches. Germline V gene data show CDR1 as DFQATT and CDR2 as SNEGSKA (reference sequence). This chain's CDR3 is CSGGTGKETQYF. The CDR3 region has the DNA TGCAGTGGAGGGACAGGGAAAGAGACCCAGTACTTC.

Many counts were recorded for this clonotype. The CDR3 DNA sequence: TGTGCCAGCAGTTACTCGGACAGGGGGTTTGAAGCTTTCTTT. Translation: CASSYSDRGFEAFF. The gene calls are TRBV6-5 and TRBJ1-1, with 10 bases fitting TRBD1. Trimming cost V 0 bases and J 7 bases; bases outside gene matches: 2. Per germline, CDR1 MNHEY and CDR2 SVGAGI. The CDR3 sequence is 14 residues long.

CDR3 sequence (DNA): TGTGCCATCAGTGTCGGGACTGAAGACTATGGCTACACCTTC. It yields the protein CAISVGTEDYGYTF. J is TRBJ1-2 and V is TRBV10-3; tentatively, D is TRBD1 (5 bases). This CDR3 comprises 14 residues. Germline CDR1 ENHRY, CDR2 SYGVKD. Between the trimmed V and J ends, which lost 4 bases and 3 bases, there was a span of 12 bases.

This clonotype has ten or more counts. The CDR3 sequence: CASSEGRLAGRPYNEQFF. The CDR3 nucleotides read TGTGCCAGCAGTGAAGGGAGACTAGCGGGACGGCCCTACAATGAGCAGTTCTTC. The genes are TRBV6-1 and TRBJ2-1, with TRBD2 identical over 11 bases. In germline, CDR1 is MNHNS, CDR2 SASEGT. V dropped 1 base and J dropped 2; count of bases not matched to a gene: 7. CDR3 length: 18 residues.

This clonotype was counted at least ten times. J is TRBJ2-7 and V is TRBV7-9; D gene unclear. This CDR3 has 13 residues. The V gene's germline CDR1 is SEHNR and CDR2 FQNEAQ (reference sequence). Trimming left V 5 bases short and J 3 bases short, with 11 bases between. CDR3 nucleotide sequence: TGTGCCAGCAGCCTAGGGTCGAACTACGAGCAGTACTTC. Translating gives CASSLGSNYEQYF.

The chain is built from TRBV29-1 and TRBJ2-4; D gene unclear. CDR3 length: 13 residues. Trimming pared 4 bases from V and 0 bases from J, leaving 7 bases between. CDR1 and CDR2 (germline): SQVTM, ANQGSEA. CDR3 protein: CSVVPLAKNIQYF. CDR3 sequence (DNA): TGCAGCGTTGTTCCTCTAGCCAAAAACATTCAGTACTTC.

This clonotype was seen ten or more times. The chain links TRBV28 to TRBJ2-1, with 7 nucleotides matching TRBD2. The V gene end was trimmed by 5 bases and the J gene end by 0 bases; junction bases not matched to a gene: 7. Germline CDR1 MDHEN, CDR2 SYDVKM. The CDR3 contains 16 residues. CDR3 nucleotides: TGTGCCAGCAGTACCCCGGCTAGCGGCTCCTACAATGAGCAGTTCTTC. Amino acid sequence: CASSTPASGSYNEQFF.

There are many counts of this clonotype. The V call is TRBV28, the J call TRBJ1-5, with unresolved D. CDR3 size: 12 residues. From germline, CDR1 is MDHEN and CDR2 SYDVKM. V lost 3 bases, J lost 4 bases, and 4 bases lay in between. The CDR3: CASSFMNQPQHF. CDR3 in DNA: TGTGCCAGCAGTTTTATGAATCAGCCCCAGCATTTT.

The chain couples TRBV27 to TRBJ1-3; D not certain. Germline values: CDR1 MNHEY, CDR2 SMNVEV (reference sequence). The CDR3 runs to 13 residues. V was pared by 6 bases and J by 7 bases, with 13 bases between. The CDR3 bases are TGTGCCAGCAGCCCGAATGTAAGGAACACCATATATTTT. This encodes CASSPNVRNTIYF.

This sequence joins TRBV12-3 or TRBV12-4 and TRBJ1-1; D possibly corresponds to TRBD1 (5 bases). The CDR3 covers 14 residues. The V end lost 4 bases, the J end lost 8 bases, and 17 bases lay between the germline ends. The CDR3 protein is CASSSVARGYEAFF. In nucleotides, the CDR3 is TGTGCCAGCAGTTCCGTGGCCCGGGGGTACGAAGCTTTCTTT.

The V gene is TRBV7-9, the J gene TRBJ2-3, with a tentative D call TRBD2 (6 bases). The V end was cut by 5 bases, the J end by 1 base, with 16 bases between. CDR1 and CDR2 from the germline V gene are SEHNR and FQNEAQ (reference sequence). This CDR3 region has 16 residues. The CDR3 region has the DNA TGTGCCAGCAGCCCTTTTGAGGGACTCCGCACAGATACGCAGTATTTT. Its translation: CASSPFEGLRTDTQYF.

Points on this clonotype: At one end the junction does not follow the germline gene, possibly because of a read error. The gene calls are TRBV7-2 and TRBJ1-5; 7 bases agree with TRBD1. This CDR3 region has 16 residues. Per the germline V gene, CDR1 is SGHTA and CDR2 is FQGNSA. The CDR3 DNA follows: TGTGCCAGCAGCCAACAGGGGACACATAGCAATCAGCCCCAACATTTT. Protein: CASSQQGTHSNQPQHF. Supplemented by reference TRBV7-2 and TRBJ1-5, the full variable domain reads GAGVSQSPSNKVTEKGKDVELRCDPISGHTALYWYRQSLGQGLEFLIYFQGNSAPDKSGLPSDRFSAERTGGSVSTLTIQRTQQEDSAVYLCASSQQGTHSNQPQHFGDGTRLSIL.

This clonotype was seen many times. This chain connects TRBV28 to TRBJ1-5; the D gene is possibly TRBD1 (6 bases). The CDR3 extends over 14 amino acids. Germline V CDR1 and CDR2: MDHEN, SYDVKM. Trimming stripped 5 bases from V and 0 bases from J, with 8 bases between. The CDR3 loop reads CASSAGHSNQPQHF. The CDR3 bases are TGTGCCAGCAGTGCGGGACATAGCAATCAGCCCCAGCATTTT.

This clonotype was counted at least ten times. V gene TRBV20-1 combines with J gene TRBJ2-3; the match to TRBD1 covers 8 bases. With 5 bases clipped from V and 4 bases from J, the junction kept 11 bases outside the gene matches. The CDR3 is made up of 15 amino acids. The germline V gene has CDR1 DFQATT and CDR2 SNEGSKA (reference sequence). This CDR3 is CSASSRTGRADTQYF. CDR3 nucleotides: TGCAGTGCTTCCTCACGGACAGGGCGGGCAGATACGCAGTATTTT.

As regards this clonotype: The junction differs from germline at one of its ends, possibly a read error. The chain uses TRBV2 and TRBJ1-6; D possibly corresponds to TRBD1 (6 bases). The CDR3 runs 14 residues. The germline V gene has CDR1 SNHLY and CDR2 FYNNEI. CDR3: CASRWTEGNSTLHF. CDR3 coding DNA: TGTGCCAGCAGATGGACAGAGGGTAATTCAACCCTCCACTTT.

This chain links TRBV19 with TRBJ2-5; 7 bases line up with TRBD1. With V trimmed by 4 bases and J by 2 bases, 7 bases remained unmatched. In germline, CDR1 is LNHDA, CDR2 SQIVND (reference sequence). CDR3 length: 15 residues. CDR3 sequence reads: CASSRLTGKQETQYF. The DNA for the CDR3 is TGTGCCAGTAGTAGACTGACAGGGAAACAAGAGACCCAGTACTTC.

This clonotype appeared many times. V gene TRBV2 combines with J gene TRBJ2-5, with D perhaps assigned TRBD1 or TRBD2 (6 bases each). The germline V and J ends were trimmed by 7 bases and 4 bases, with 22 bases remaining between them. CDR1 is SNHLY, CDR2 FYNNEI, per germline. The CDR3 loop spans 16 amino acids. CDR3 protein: CASTRRGRTERETQYF. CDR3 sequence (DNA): TGTGCCAGCACCCGAAGAGGGAGGACAGAGAGAGAGACCCAGTACTTC.

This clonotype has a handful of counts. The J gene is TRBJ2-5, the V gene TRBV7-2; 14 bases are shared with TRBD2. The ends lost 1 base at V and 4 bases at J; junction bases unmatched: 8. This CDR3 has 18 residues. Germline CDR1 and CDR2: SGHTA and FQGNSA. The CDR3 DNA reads TGTGCCAGCAGCTTAGTAGAGGGACTAGCGGGAGTCGGAGAGACCCAGTACTTC. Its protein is CASSLVEGLAGVGETQYF.

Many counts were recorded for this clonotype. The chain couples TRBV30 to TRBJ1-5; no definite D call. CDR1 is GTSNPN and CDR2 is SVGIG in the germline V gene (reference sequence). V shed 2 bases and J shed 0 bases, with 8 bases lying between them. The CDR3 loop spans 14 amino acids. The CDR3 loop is CAWSSGDSNQPQHF. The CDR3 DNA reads TGTGCCTGGAGTTCTGGGGATAGCAATCAGCCCCAGCATTTT.